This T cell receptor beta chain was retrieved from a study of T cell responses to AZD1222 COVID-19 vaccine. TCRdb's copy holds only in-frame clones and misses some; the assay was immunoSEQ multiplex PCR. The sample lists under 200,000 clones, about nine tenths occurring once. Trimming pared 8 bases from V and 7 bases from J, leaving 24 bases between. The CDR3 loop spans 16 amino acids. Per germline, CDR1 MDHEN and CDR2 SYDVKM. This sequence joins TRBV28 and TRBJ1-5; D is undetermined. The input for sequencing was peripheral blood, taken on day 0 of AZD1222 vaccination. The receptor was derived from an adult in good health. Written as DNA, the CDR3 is TGTGCCAGCCAACCCCCGGAAGACTACCTGAGGCAGCCCCAGCATTTT. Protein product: CASQPPEDYLRQPQHF.